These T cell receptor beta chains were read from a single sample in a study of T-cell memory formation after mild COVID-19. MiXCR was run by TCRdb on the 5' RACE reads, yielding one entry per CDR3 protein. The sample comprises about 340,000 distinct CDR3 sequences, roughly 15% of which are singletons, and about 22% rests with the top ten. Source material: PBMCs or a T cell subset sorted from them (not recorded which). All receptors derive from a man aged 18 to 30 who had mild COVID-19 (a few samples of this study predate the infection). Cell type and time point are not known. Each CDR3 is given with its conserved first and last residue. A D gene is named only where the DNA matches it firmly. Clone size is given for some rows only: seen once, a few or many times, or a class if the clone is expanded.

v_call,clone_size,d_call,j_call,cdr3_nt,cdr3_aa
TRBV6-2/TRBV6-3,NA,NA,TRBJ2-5,TGTGCCAGCAGCCCACCGCCCTTCGGAGAGACCCAGTACTTC,CASSPPPFGETQYF
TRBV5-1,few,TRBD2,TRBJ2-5,TGCGCCAGCAACTCGGGACTAGCGGGGGAAGAGACCCAGTACTTC,CASNSGLAGEETQYF
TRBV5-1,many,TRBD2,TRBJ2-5,TGTGCCAGCAGCTTGGGACTAGCGGGGGCAGAGACCCAGTACTTC,CASSLGLAGAETQYF
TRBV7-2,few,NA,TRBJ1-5,TGTGCCAGCAGCCCTCCTCGCGAGCCCCAGCATTTT,CASSPPREPQHF
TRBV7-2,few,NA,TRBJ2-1,TGTGCCAGCAGCTTAGCGTTAGACCATGAGCAGTTCTTC,CASSLALDHEQFF
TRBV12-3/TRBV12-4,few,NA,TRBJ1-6,TGTGCCAGCAGTTTAGATTCAGGGACCTCACCCCTCCACTTT,CASSLDSGTSPLHF
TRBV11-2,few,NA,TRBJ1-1,TGTGCCAGCAGCTTCGATGGATTAGGGACACCCCAAGGGACTGAAGCTTTCTTT,CASSFDGLGTPQGTEAFF
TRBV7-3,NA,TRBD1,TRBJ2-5,TGTGCCAGCAGCTTATTTGGGACAGGGGAAGAGACCCAGTACTTC,CASSLFGTGEETQYF
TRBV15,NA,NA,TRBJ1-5,TGTGCCACCAGAGGTGGGAGCAATCAGCCCCAGCATTTT,CATRGGSNQPQHF
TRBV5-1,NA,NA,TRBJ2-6,TGCGCCAGCAGCCCTAACCTCTCCTCTGGGGCCAACGTCCTGACTTTC,CASSPNLSSGANVLTF
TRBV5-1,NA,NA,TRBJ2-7,TGCGCCAGCAGCGTCTCGCCGGGACTCTACGAGCAGTACTTC,CASSVSPGLYEQYF
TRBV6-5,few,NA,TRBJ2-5,TGTGCCAGCAGTTACTCGAGATTCGAATTACAAGAGACCCAGTACTTC,CASSYSRFELQETQYF
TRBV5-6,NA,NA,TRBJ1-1,TGTGCCAGCAGCTTTTCCTGGAGGGGGAAGAACACTGAAGCTTTCTTT,CASSFSWRGKNTEAFF
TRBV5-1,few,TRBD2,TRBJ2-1,TGCGCCAGCAGCTTGAGTAGCGGGGGGAGCTCCTACAATGAGCAGTTCTTC,CASSLSSGGSSYNEQFF
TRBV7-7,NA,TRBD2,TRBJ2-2,TGTGCCACCATACCATTAGCGGGGGGGAACACCGGGGAGCTGTTTTTT,CATIPLAGGNTGELFF
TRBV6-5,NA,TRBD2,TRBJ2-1,TGTGCCAGCAGACCAGGACTAGCGGGGTACAATGAGCAGTTCTTC,CASRPGLAGYNEQFF
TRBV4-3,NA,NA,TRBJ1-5,TGCGCCAGCAGCCCCGGGAACGAGATCAATCAGCCCCAGCATTTT,CASSPGNEINQPQHF